These 16 T cell receptor beta chains share one sample of origin, sequenced in a study of T cells in Graves' hyperthyroidism and ophthalmopathy. There were TCR beta CDR3 regions amplified from RNA transcripts. The HTBI primer set was used in a first-round RT-PCR of the TCR CDR3. MiXCR was run by TCRdb on the multiplex PCR reads, yielding one entry per CDR3 protein. This sample yields about 840,000 distinct CDR3 sequences, of which about two fifths are seen a single time; around 10% belongs to the top ten. What was sequenced was blood. The receptors originated from a man aged 18 to 35 with Graves' hyperthyroidism.

The V gene is TRBV7-9, the J gene TRBJ2-5; D uncertain. CDR1 is SEHNR and CDR2 is FQNEAQ in the germline V gene (reference sequence). Trimming stripped 11 bases from V and 11 bases from J, with 12 bases between. The CDR3 runs 9 residues. DNA for the CDR3: TGTGCCCCCCTCTTAGATCAGTACTTC. It translates to CAPLLDQYF. The entire variable domain, with the rest obtained from reference TRBV7-9 and TRBJ2-5, is as follows: DTGVSQNPRHKITKRGQNVTFRCDPISEHNRLYWYRQTLGQGPEFLTYFQNEAQLEKSRLLSDRFSAERPKGSFSTLEIQRTEQGDSAMYLCAPLLDQYFGPGTRLLVL.

This clonotype was seen only once. The gene calls are TRBV19 and TRBJ1-5; TRBD1 agrees at 7 bases. J lost 7 bases, V lost 6 bases, and 12 bases had no gene match. The germline V gene has CDR1 LNHDA and CDR2 SQIVND (reference sequence). The CDR3 is made up of 15 amino acids. The DNA for the CDR3 is TGTGCCAGTAGATATAACAGGGGTGGGGAACAGCCCCAGCATTTT. Amino acid sequence: CASRYNRGGEQPQHF.

Turning to this clonotype: It may be a read error: a sequence one base away is much more abundant. The genes are TRBV24-1 and TRBJ2-2, with unresolved D. The CDR3 has 13 amino acids. V was pared by 11 bases and J by 0 bases, with 9 bases between. Germline lookup yields CDR1 KGHDR and CDR2 SFDVKD. This CDR3 reads CAIISSNTGELFF. The DNA of the CDR3 is TGTGCCATCATTAGTTCGAACACCGGGGAGCTGTTTTTT.

The chain employs TRBV20-1 and TRBJ2-7; 7 nucleotides align to TRBD2. Germline loops: CDR1 DFQATT, CDR2 SNEGSKA (reference sequence). J was trimmed by 2 bases and V by 0 bases; bases with no gene match: 10. This CDR3 is 16 amino acids long. Here the CDR3 DNA reads TGCAGTGCTAGAGATCTTGCTGCGGGAGTGCCCTACGAGCAGTACTTC. As protein: CSARDLAAGVPYEQYF.

To note about this clonotype: This may be a read error, as it is one base from a much larger clone. The chain combines TRBV19 with TRBJ1-5; no firm D call. Germline loops: CDR1 LNHDA, CDR2 SQIVND (reference sequence). This CDR3 is 14 amino acids long. The CDR3 DNA is TGTGCCAGTAGTATAGTGCCTAGCGATCAGCCCCAGCATTTT. The encoded protein is CASSIVPSDQPQHF.

This clonotype was recorded once. V usage is TRBV15 and J usage is TRBJ2-7; perhaps TRBD2 as D (5 bases). Trimming removed 0 bases from V and 6 bases from J, with 18 bases in between. From germline, CDR1 is LNHNV and CDR2 YYDKDF (reference sequence). There are 16 residues in the CDR3. CDR3 nucleotide sequence: TGTGCCACCAGCAGAGATTCCCAAGAGTGGGGAGCCGAGCAGTACTTC. Translating gives CATSRDSQEWGAEQYF.

The chain employs TRBV7-8 and TRBJ2-5; no reliable D call. The DNA end favors TRBJ2-1, so the J call may be wrong. Looked up from germline, CDR1 is SGHVS and CDR2 is FQNEAQ. This CDR3 region has 12 residues. This CDR3 reads CASSLLDLDQFF. Here the CDR3 DNA reads TGTGCCAGCAGCTTGCTTGACTTAGACCAGTTCTTC.

The table lists this clonotype with a few counts. The gene calls are TRBV20-1 and TRBJ2-5; tentative D call: TRBD2 (6 bases). Trimming stripped 0 bases from V and 2 bases from J, with 13 bases between. In germline, CDR1 is DFQATT, CDR2 SNEGSKA (reference sequence). The CDR3 has 15 amino acids. CDR3 in amino acids: CSARDPGTWQETQYF. DNA for the CDR3: TGCAGTGCTAGAGATCCCGGGACTTGGCAAGAGACCCAGTACTTC.

This sequence joins TRBV7-9 and TRBJ2-5; 7 nucleotides align to TRBD2. Germline CDR1 SEHNR, CDR2 FQNEAQ (reference sequence). CDR3 length equals 15 residues. The ends lost 2 bases at V and 3 bases at J; junction bases unmatched: 6. The CDR3 DNA follows: TGTGCCAGCAGCTTATTCGCGGGAGTGGAAGAGACCCAGTACTTC. Translation: CASSLFAGVEETQYF.

This clonotype occurred a few times. This chain connects TRBV20-1 to TRBJ2-7; TRBD1 agrees at 9 bases. J lost 7 bases, V lost 6 bases, and 16 bases had no gene match. Germline V gene data show CDR1 as DFQATT and CDR2 as SNEGSKA (reference sequence). This CDR3 is 15 amino acids long. CDR3: CSAATAPGQGWEQYF. CDR3 bases: TGCAGTGCCGCGACTGCGCCGGGACAGGGTTGGGAGCAGTACTTC.

In its sample, this clonotype was seen many times. The rearrangement links TRBV7-9 to TRBJ1-6; D remains unclear. The CDR3 totals 12 residues. V was trimmed by 6 bases and J by 12 bases, leaving 12 bases between them. Germline V CDR1 and CDR2: SEHNR, FQNEAQ (reference sequence). The chain's CDR3 is CASSSNPQPLHF. Written as DNA, the CDR3 is TGTGCCAGCAGTTCCAACCCTCAACCCCTCCACTTT.

This clonotype was detected only a few times. The V gene is TRBV9, the J gene TRBJ2-7; 14 bases align to TRBD2. Germline V gives CDR1 SGDLS, CDR2 YYNGEE. CDR3 length equals 15 residues. The V and J ends lost 4 bases and 7 bases, in that order; junction bases with no gene match: 7. This chain's CDR3 is CASSPGTSGRREQYF. The CDR3 DNA follows: TGTGCCAGCAGCCCCGGGACTAGCGGGAGACGTGAGCAGTACTTC. The full variable domain, in which reference TRBV9 and TRBJ2-7 provide the parts outside the CDR3, is DSGVTQTPKHLITATGQRVTLRCSPRSGDLSVYWYQQSLDQGLQFLIQYYNGEERAKGNILERFSAQQFPDLHSELNLSSLELGDSALYFCASSPGTSGRREQYFGPGTRLTVT.

This chain links TRBV12-3 or TRBV12-4 with TRBJ1-4; D is possibly TRBD1 (5 bases). Between the trimmed V and J ends, which lost 8 bases and 7 bases, there was a span of 23 bases. The CDR3 loop spans 16 amino acids. The CDR3 sequence is CASSPDEGGEGEKLFF. The CDR3, as DNA: TGTGCCAGCTCCCCCGATGAGGGAGGGGAGGGTGAAAAACTGTTTTTT.

The V gene is TRBV29-1, the J gene TRBJ2-6; possibly TRBD1 for D (6 bases). Between the trimmed V and J ends, which lost 6 bases and 11 bases, there was a span of 14 bases. There are 12 residues in the CDR3. Germline-derived CDR1 and CDR2 are SQVTM and ANQGSEA. For the CDR3, the DNA is TGCAGCGTAGGAACAGGGTCCTACGTCCTGACTTTC. Protein sequence: CSVGTGSYVLTF.

The chain uses TRBV4-2 and TRBJ2-2; D not resolved. Germline-derived CDR1 and CDR2 are LGHNA and YNFKEQ. The CDR3 length is 16 residues. The V and J ends lost 4 bases and 7 bases respectively, with 19 bases between them. The CDR3 reads CASSLFETSLDGELFF. CDR3 in DNA: TGTGCCAGCAGCCTTTTTGAGACTTCGTTAGACGGGGAGCTGTTTTTT.

The rearrangement uses TRBV7-3 and TRBJ1-5; D uncertain. V lost 6 bases to trimming and J lost 3 bases, with 15 bases between them. The CDR3 loop spans 15 amino acids. Germline lookup yields CDR1 SGHTA and CDR2 FQGTGA. The CDR3 region has the DNA TGTGCCAGCAGTTCAACCGGTAATATCAATCAGCCCCAGCATTTT. This sequence encodes CASSSTGNINQPQHF.